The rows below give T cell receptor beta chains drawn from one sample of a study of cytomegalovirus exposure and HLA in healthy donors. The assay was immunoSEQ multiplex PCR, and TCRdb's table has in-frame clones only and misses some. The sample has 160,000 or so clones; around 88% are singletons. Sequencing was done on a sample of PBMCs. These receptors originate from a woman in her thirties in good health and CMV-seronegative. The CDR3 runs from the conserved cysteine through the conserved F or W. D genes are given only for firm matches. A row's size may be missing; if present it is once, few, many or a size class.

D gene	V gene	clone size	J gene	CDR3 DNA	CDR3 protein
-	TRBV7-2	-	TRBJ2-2	TGTGCCAGCAGCTTTAAAGGCAGGGACACCGGGGAGCTGTTTTTT	CASSFKGRDTGELFF
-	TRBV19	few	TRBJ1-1	TGTGCCAGTAGTGTCACTTTCAGGGTTACTGAAGCTTTCTTT	CASSVTFRVTEAFF
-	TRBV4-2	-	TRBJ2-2	TGTGCCAGCAGCCAAGATCACAGGCTGGACACCGGGGAGCTGTTTTTT	CASSQDHRLDTGELFF
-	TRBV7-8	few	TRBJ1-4	TGTGCCAGCAGCCCCCACAGGGAAGAAAAACTGTTTTTT	CASSPHREEKLFF
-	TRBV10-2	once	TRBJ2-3	TGCGCCAGCAGTATGGCGGGCACAGATACGCAGTATTTT	CASSMAGTDTQYF
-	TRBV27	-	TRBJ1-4	TGTGCCAGCAGCCGGACTGGATTTAATGAAAAACTGTTTTTT	CASSRTGFNEKLFF
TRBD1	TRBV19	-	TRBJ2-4	TGTGCCAGTAGTATAATCCGACAGGGAAGCATTCAGTACTTC	CASSIIRQGSIQYF
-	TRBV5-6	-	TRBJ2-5	TGTGCCAGCAGCTTGCGGGGGTTCCAAGAGACCCAGTACTTC	CASSLRGFQETQYF
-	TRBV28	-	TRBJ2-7	TGTGCCAGCAGTCCAGAGGACTTCTACGAGCAGTACTTC	CASSPEDFYEQYF
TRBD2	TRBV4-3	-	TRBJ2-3	TGCGCCAGCAGCCAAGAGCGGGGGGGCCTGGATACGCAGTATTTT	CASSQERGGLDTQYF
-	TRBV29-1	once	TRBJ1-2	TGCAGCGTCTTACTTCCGGGGGGGATCCCTAACTATGGCTACACCTTC	CSVLLPGGIPNYGYTF
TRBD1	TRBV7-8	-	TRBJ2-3	TGTGCCAGCAGCTTTGGGGGACAGCCCTTCGTGTATTTT	CASSFGGQPFVYF
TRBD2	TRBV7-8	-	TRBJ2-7	TGTGCCAGCAGCACCCGACTAGCGGGAACCTACGAGCAGTACTTC	CASSTRLAGTYEQYF
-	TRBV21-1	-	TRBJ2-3	TGTGCCAGCAGCAAAGAGGCTAGCGGGGGGTGCACAGATACGCAGTATTTT	CASSKEASGGCTDTQYF
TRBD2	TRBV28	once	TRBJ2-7	TGTGCCAGCAGGTCGGGACTAGCGGGAGTTCGCGAGCAGTACTTC	CASRSGLAGVREQYF
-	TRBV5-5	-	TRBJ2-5	TGTGCCAGCAGCTTTGGGGGAGGCCAGAGGGGAGAGACCCAGTACTTC	CASSFGGGQRGETQYF
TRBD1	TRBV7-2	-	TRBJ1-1	TGTGCCAGCAGCACCTTCAGGGGGTCTGAAGCTTTCTTT	CASSTFRGSEAFF
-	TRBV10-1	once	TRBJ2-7	TGCGCCAGCAGTGAGTCGTGGGAGTCTGTCTACGAGCAGTACTTC	CASSESWESVYEQYF
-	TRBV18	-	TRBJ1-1	TGTGCCAGCTCGCCATTGGGGAGGCGGAACACTGAAGCTTTCTTT	CASSPLGRRNTEAFF
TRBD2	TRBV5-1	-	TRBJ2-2	TGCGCCAGCAGCCTGACTAGCGGGACGAACACCGGGGAGCTGTTTTTT	CASSLTSGTNTGELFF
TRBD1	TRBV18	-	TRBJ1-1	TGTGCCAGCTCGCCGGGACAGGGAATCGCCACTGAAGCTTTCTTT	CASSPGQGIATEAFF
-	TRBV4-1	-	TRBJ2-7	TGCGCCAGCAGCCAAGACATAACAGGGCTTGGAGAGCAGTACTTC	CASSQDITGLGEQYF
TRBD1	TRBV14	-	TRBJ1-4	TGTGCCAGCAGCCCCCACGGACAGGGGCTCGTAGGTAATGAAAAACTGTTTTTT	CASSPHGQGLVGNEKLFF
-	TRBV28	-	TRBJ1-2	TGTGCCAGCAGTTTAACGATCGGTAGATGGTGGTGGCGACCGAGGGGCTACACCTTC	CASSLTIGRWWWRPRGYTF
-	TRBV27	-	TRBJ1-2	TGTGCCAGCAGTTTTGGTCGGAACTATGGCTACACCTTC	CASSFGRNYGYTF
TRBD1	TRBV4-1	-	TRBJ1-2	TGCGCCAGCAACCAGTCGACAGGGGGCTATGGCTACACCTTC	CASNQSTGGYGYTF
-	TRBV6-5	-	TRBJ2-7	TGTGCCAGCAGTTCGCAGGGGTTCCCCAACTACGAGCAGTACTTC	CASSSQGFPNYEQYF
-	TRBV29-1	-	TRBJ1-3	TGCAGCGTTGAAGATCGGTGGGGCAGCCCAGGCACCATATATTTT	CSVEDRWGSPGTIYF
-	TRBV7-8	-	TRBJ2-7	TGTGCCAGCAGCTTACGTCAGGGTAACTCCTACGAGCAGTACTTC	CASSLRQGNSYEQYF
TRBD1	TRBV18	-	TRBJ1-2	TGTGCCAGCTCATATGGGACAGGGCCATCAACGACGGGCTACACCTTC	CASSYGTGPSTTGYTF
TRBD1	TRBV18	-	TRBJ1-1	TGTGCCAGCCGTGAGGGGGCAGGAACTGAAGCTTTCTTT	CASREGAGTEAFF
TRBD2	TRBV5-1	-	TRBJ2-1	TGCGCCAGCAGGACTAGCGACGCCTACAATGAGCAGTTCTTC	CASRTSDAYNEQFF
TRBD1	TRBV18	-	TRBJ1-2	TGTGCCAGCTCACCTGGGACAGGGGCCATCTATGGCTACACCTTC	CASSPGTGAIYGYTF
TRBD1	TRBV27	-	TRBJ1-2	TGTGCCAGCAGTTCCCCGGGACAGGGTTTCTATGGCTACACCTTC	CASSSPGQGFYGYTF
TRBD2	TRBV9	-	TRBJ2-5	TGTGCCAGCAGCGTAGACGGGAGGATAGAGACCCAGTACTTC	CASSVDGRIETQYF
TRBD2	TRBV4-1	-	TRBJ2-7	TGCGCCAGCAGCCAAGATTCGGGGGGACTCTCCTACGAGCAGTACTTC	CASSQDSGGLSYEQYF
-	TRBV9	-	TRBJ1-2	TGTGCCACCCTCGGAGGTGTCGGCTACACCTTC	CATLGGVGYTF
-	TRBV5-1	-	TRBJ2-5	TGCGCCAGCACACTGGGAGGCTTTCAAGAGACCCAGTACTTC	CASTLGGFQETQYF
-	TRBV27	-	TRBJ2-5	TGTGCCAGCAGCACCCCTAGGCAGGGAAGGGGGACCCAGTACTTC	CASSTPRQGRGTQYF
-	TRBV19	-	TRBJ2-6	TGTGCCAGTAGTATGGTTGGAGGGACTGGGGCCAACGTCCTGACTTTC	CASSMVGGTGANVLTF
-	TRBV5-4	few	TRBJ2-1	TGTGCCAGCAGCTCCGGGGAGAGCGATGAGCAGTTCTTC	CASSSGESDEQFF
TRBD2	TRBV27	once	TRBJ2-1	TGTGCCAGCAGAACTGTAGCGGGAGTAGTGAATGAGCAGTTCTTC	CASRTVAGVVNEQFF
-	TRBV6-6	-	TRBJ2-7	TGTGCCAGCAGTGGACAGTCTAGCTCCTACGAGCAGTACTTC	CASSGQSSSYEQYF
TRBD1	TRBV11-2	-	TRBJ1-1	TGTGCCAGCAGCTTGGGACAGGTTACTTTAGGGCAGGCTTTCTTT	CASSLGQVTLGQAFF
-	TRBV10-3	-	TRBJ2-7	TGTGCCATCAGTGTCCCCCCGCCGGGGAGGGAGCAGTACTTC	CAISVPPPGREQYF
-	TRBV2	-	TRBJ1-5	TGTGCCAGCAAAGGGGACAATCAGCCCCAGCATTTT	CASKGDNQPQHF
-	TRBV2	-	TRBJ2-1	TGTGCCAGCAGTGGTTCCGTTAATGAGCAGTTCTTC	CASSGSVNEQFF